These 15 T cell receptor beta chains came from one sample sequenced in a study of CXCR3-negative and CXCR3-positive naive CD8 T cells. General study points: Compared with CXCR3-negative naive cells, CXCR3-positive naive cells showed more hydrophobic TRB CDR3s.

Their antigens are not known. TRB cDNA was prepared as libraries by UMI-labeled 5' RACE. From its re-call of the 5' RACE reads, TCRdb lists each CDR3 protein once, without DNA. The sample has about 98,000 distinct CDR3 sequences. Sequenced material: naive CXCR3+ CD8+ T cells from blood. Subset noted: CD45RO-CCR7+CD27+CD95- naive CD8+ T cells expressing CXCR3 (TNR3+). These receptors were collected from a human donor in good health. Some clones in this sample may be carry-over from other donors' samples.

This chain joins TRBV29-1 and TRBJ2-3; TCRdb outputs TRBD2, but without DNA this stays unchecked. CDR3 size: 15 residues. Germline V lookup: CDR1 SQVTM, CDR2 ANQGSEA. This CDR3 is CSVERHTGRADTQYF.

The V and J genes are TRBV12-3 or TRBV12-4 and TRBJ2-7; TCRdb's D call of TRBD2 is untestable without DNA. CDR3 length: 15 residues. The CDR3 sequence is CASSQSGGLSYEQYF.

CDR3 protein: CSVRDREGAEAFF. The J gene is TRBJ1-1, the V gene TRBV29-1; TCRdb proposes TRBD1, but this gene call is untestable without DNA. CDR1 is SQVTM and CDR2 is ANQGSEA in the germline V gene. The CDR3 has 13 residues.

CDR3 sequence: CASSQEPGTGPYEQYF. This chain uses TRBV4-2 with TRBJ2-7; the TCRdb D gene call, TRBD1, has no DNA to confirm it. CDR3 length: 16 residues. The germline CDR1 and CDR2 sequences are LGHNA and YNFKEQ.

The rearrangement links TRBV7-7 to TRBJ2-6; TCRdb picks TRBD1, but there is no DNA to check that call. From germline, CDR1 is SSHAT and CDR2 FNYEAQ (reference sequence). The CDR3 extends over 17 amino acids. CDR3 amino acids: CASSRGGSLSGANVLTF.

The chain combines TRBV7-9 with TRBJ2-2; TCRdb calls TRBD1, which cannot be checked without DNA. The CDR3 is 15 amino acids. The germline V gene encodes CDR1 SEHNR and CDR2 FQNEAQ (reference sequence). The CDR3 reads CASTTNREETGELFF.

The rearrangement uses TRBV7-2 and TRBJ2-7; TCRdb reports TRBD2, a call that lacks DNA to check it against. The CDR3 length is 18 residues. Germline values: CDR1 SGHTA, CDR2 FQGNSA. The CDR3: CASSPVGSAGGVPYEQYF.

This sequence joins TRBV2 and TRBJ2-5; without DNA, the TCRdb call of TRBD1 cannot be checked. The CDR3 contains 15 residues. Germline CDR1 SNHLY, CDR2 FYNNEI. CDR3: CASSSWTETQETQYF.

This chain uses TRBV12-5 with TRBJ2-3. This CDR3 has 14 residues. Germline V gene sequence: CDR1 LGHNT, CDR2 FRNRAP. This CDR3 reads CASGLTGSADTQYF.

The chain joins TRBV4-3 to TRBJ1-1. In germline, CDR1 is LGHNA, CDR2 YSLEER. The CDR3 contains 13 residues. This chain's CDR3 is CASSWDSDTEAFF.

V is TRBV24-1 and J is TRBJ2-1. From germline, CDR1 is KGHDR and CDR2 SFDVKD. This CDR3 region has 16 residues. This CDR3 is CATSDRRTETYNEQFF.

This chain joins TRBV20-1 and TRBJ2-1; as DNA is missing, the TRBD2 call by TCRdb cannot be tested. This CDR3 is built from 15 residues. Germline loops: CDR1 DFQATT, CDR2 SNEGSKA (reference sequence). The CDR3 here is CSATQGTSGSDEQFF.

The J gene is TRBJ2-7, the V gene TRBV6-5; TCRdb selects TRBD1, and the lack of DNA leaves this call unchecked. This CDR3 spans 15 amino acids. From germline, CDR1 is MNHEY and CDR2 SVGAGI. The CDR3 is CASRRQGVYPYEQYF.

The chain links TRBV16 to TRBJ2-2; TCRdb outputs TRBD1, but without DNA this stays unchecked. The CDR3 length is 17 residues. Germline loops: CDR1 KGHSY, CDR2 FQNENV. The CDR3: CASSQFWTGAGTGELFF. Supplemented by reference TRBV16 and TRBJ2-2, the full variable domain reads GEEVAQTPKHLVRGEGQKAKLYCAPIKGHSYVFWYQQVLKNEFKFLISFQNENVFDETGMPKERFSAKCLPNSPCSLEIQATKLEDSAVYFCASSQFWTGAGTGELFFGEGSRLTVL.

The chain joins TRBV7-6 to TRBJ2-2. This CDR3 is built from 16 residues. The V gene's germline CDR1 is SGHVS and CDR2 FNYEAQ. The CDR3 loop is CASSFSLGLVNGELFF.